The clone carrying this T cell receptor (beta chain) was found many times. What it binds is not known. Pregnant or lactating patients were excluded, as were those with uncontrolled infection or other autoimmune disease. V was pared by 2 bases and J by 4 bases, with 9 bases of the junction left unmatched. CDR3 length: 16 residues. Germline assignment: CDR1 ENHRY and CDR2 SYGVKD. This specimen comes from a study of T cells in Graves' hyperthyroidism and ophthalmopathy. General observations from the study: Ophthalmopathy was model-predicted a median approximately 6.4 months pre-onset.

The CDR3 regions of TCR beta were amplified from RNA transcripts. The TCR CDR3 was amplified in a first-round RT-PCR using the HTBI primer set. TCRdb reprocessed the multiplex PCR reads with MiXCR, giving one entry per CDR3 protein. This table has almost 600,000 distinct CDR3 sequences, 35% to 55% appearing once. This receptor was taken from a woman younger than 30 with Graves' hyperthyroidism. This rearrangement joins TRBV10-3 to TRBJ1-1, with 8 bases lining up with TRBD1. The sample consisted of peripheral blood or thyroid tissue (not recorded which). The CDR3 DNA reads as TGTGCCATCAGTGAGACAGACAGGGGTTTCTCCACTGAAGCTTTCTTT. Residues: CAISETDRGFSTEAFF.